Presented here are 26 T cell receptor beta chains from one specimen sequenced in a study of identical twins. Using its own MiXCR run on the 5' RACE reads, TCRdb lists one record per CDR3 protein. The sample consists of 550,000 to 700,000 distinct CDR3 sequences, approximately 9.6% of them appearing once. These records were also assigned to another study, of yellow fever vaccine responses in identical twins.

The sample comprised PBMCs. These receptors all stem from a young woman in good health.

This clonotype occurred a few times. The rearrangement uses TRBV28 and TRBJ2-7; D perhaps matches TRBD2 (6 bases). The CDR3 extends over 16 amino acids. Trimming took off 6 bases at V and 4 bases at J, with 22 bases between the two ends. Germline V gives CDR1 MDHEN, CDR2 SYDVKM. CDR3 sequence reads: CASSTLRGRYPYEQYF. For the CDR3, the DNA is TGTGCCAGCAGCACCTTACGAGGGAGGTACCCTTACGAGCAGTACTTC. Filled out from reference TRBV28 and TRBJ2-7, the complete variable domain reads DVKVTQSSRYLVKRTGEKVFLECVQDMDHENMFWYRQDPGLGLRLIYFSYDVKMKEKGDIPEGYSVSREKKERFSLILESASTNQTSMYLCASSTLRGRYPYEQYFGPGTRLTVT.

This chain joins TRBV10-3 and TRBJ2-3, with 7 positions matching TRBD2. This CDR3 spans 14 amino acids. After removal of 10 bases from V and 2 bases from J, the junction contained 9 bases not matched to a gene. Looked up from germline, CDR1 is ENHRY and CDR2 is SYGVKD. This CDR3 is CASSRDYSTDTQYF. CDR3 in DNA: TGTGCCAGCTCCAGGGACTACTCCACAGATACGCAGTATTTT.

The chain carries TRBV18 and TRBJ1-4; D gene ambiguous. The CDR3 has 13 amino acids. V lost 8 bases and J lost 4, with 11 bases in between. Per germline, CDR1 KGHSH and CDR2 LQKENI. CDR3 sequence (DNA): TGTGCCAGCCCAGACACGGGTAATGAAAAACTGTTTTTT. It translates to CASPDTGNEKLFF.

J is TRBJ1-2 and V is TRBV29-1; no clear D gene. CDR1 SQVTM and CDR2 ANQGSEA come from the germline V gene. Trimming pared 0 bases from V and 8 bases from J, leaving 22 bases between. The CDR3 has 16 residues. CDR3 loop: CSVEDRAGTTSRGYTF. The CDR3 DNA is TGCAGCGTTGAAGATAGGGCAGGAACTACCTCAAGGGGCTACACCTTC. Supplemented by reference TRBV29-1 and TRBJ1-2, the full variable domain reads SAVISQKPSRDICQRGTSLTIQCQVDSQVTMMFWYRQQPGQSLTLIATANQGSEATYESGFVIDKFPISRPNLTFSTLTVSNMSPEDSSIYLCSVEDRAGTTSRGYTFGSGTRLTVV.

The chain is built from TRBV20-1 and TRBJ2-7; a possible D gene is TRBD1 (5 bases). V lost 0 bases and J 2 bases, leaving 11 bases between the germline ends. Germline CDR1 reads DFQATT; CDR2 reads SNEGSKA (reference sequence). The length of the CDR3 is 14 residues. This chain's CDR3 is CSARDANRPYEQYF. In DNA form, the CDR3 reads TGCAGTGCTAGAGATGCCAACAGGCCCTACGAGCAGTACTTC.

This clonotype was picked up many times. The CDR3 here is CSAMVLPKNIQYF. As DNA, the CDR3 is TGCAGTGCCATGGTCTTGCCCAAAAACATTCAGTACTTC. The chain combines TRBV20-1 with TRBJ2-4; no clear D. From germline, CDR1 is DFQATT and CDR2 SNEGSKA (reference sequence). This CDR3 spans 13 amino acids. V gave up 6 bases and J gave up 2 bases, with 11 bases separating them.

V is TRBV20-1 and J is TRBJ2-2, with 8 bases identical to TRBD1. Trimming cost V 4 bases and J 2 bases; bases outside gene matches: 3. CDR1 is DFQATT, CDR2 SNEGSKA, per germline (reference sequence). The CDR3 has 14 amino acids. The CDR3, as DNA: TGCAGTGCTAATGACAGGGGAAACACCGGGGAGCTGTTTTTT. This translates into CSANDRGNTGELFF.

This clonotype was found many times. The chain couples TRBV2 to TRBJ2-5, with D possibly being TRBD2 (6 bases). This CDR3 region has 13 residues. The V gene lost 6 bases and the J gene lost 4 bases, with 12 bases spanning the gap. CDR1 is SNHLY and CDR2 is FYNNEI in the germline V gene. CDR3 coding DNA: TGTGCCAGCAGCACTAGGAGGGGAGAGACCCAGTACTTC. It specifies CASSTRRGETQYF.

The CDR3 bases are TGCAGTGCTAGAGATTCTAGCGGGTACACGGGGGATGAGCAGTTCTTC. Encoded protein: CSARDSSGYTGDEQFF. The chain combines TRBV20-1 with TRBJ2-1, with TRBD2 matching 8 bases. CDR3 length: 16 residues. Germline CDR1 is DFQATT and CDR2 is SNEGSKA (reference sequence). Trimming took 0 bases from V and 8 from J; bases not matched to a gene: 12.

This clonotype was seen a few times. This chain links TRBV4-1 with TRBJ2-1; TRBD1 agrees at 7 bases. Per germline, CDR1 MGHRA and CDR2 YSYEKL. The CDR3 length is 19 residues. The V gene end was trimmed by 0 bases and the J gene end by 0 bases; junction bases not matched to a gene: 11. In DNA form, the CDR3 reads TGCGCCAGCAGCCAAGAAAACCCCGAGACAGGGAGCTCCTACAATGAGCAGTTCTTC. It yields the protein CASSQENPETGSSYNEQFF.

This chain joins TRBV11-2 and TRBJ2-3, with no clear D. The length of the CDR3 is 14 residues. V was trimmed by 7 bases and J by 0 bases, leaving 11 bases between them. Germline CDR1 and CDR2: SGHAT and FQNNGV. The CDR3 DNA sequence: TGTGCCAGCACCTGGCGGCCTAGCACAGATACGCAGTATTTT. The encoded protein is CASTWRPSTDTQYF.

The chain has TRBV12-5 and TRBJ1-1; 8 nucleotides line up with TRBD1. The V and J ends lost 5 bases and 3 bases, in that order; junction bases with no gene match: 5. Germline V lookup: CDR1 LGHNT, CDR2 FRNRAP. The CDR3 consists of 14 residues. The CDR3 region is CASGTGGDYTEAFF. The CDR3 DNA sequence: TGTGCTAGTGGTACAGGGGGGGACTACACTGAAGCTTTCTTT.

In this sample, this clonotype turned up many times. J is TRBJ2-3 and V is TRBV12-3 or TRBV12-4; perhaps TRBD1 as D (5 bases). This CDR3 spans 12 amino acids. The V and J ends lost 5 bases and 15 bases respectively, with 18 bases between them. CDR3 protein: CASSPRVGLVYF. CDR3 sequence (DNA): TGTGCCAGCAGTCCTCGGGTGGGGCTAGTATATTTT.

V and J are TRBV21-1 and TRBJ2-5; TRBD2, as called in the table, went unchecked against the DNA. TRBV21-1 is a known pseudogene. This CDR3 is built from 12 residues. CDR3 amino acids: CARGAGEETQYF. The DNA of the CDR3 is TGTGCCAGGGGAGCGGGGGAAGAGACCCAGTACTTC.

The chain joins TRBV29-1 to TRBJ2-1; D possibly corresponds to TRBD1 (6 bases). CDR1 and CDR2 (germline): SQVTM, ANQGSEA. There are 14 residues in the CDR3. The germline V and J ends were trimmed by 7 bases and 0 bases, with 13 bases remaining between them. The CDR3: CSDRQENSYNEQFF. In nucleotides, the CDR3 is TGCAGCGACAGACAGGAAAACTCCTACAATGAGCAGTTCTTC.

This clonotype came up many times. The chain couples TRBV12-3 or TRBV12-4 to TRBJ1-4; D remains unclear. The CDR3 has 14 amino acids. Trimming removed 7 bases at V and 2 bases at J, with 11 bases between. The CDR3 bases are TGTGCCAGCACCAAGGGTATCACTAATGAAAAACTGTTTTTT. Encoded protein: CASTKGITNEKLFF.

The chain has TRBV19 and TRBJ1-1, with 7 bases identical to TRBD1. J lost 3 bases, V lost 6 bases, and 10 bases had no gene match. CDR1 and CDR2 (germline): LNHDA, SQIVND (reference sequence). This CDR3 is 15 amino acids long. The CDR3 DNA reads TGTGCCAGTAGAGGAGGGGGCAGTTGGGACACTGAAGCTTTCTTT. The encoded protein is CASRGGGSWDTEAFF.

The chain combines TRBV12-5 with TRBJ2-2; 12 nucleotides align to TRBD1. There are 18 residues in the CDR3. Germline assignment: CDR1 LGHNT and CDR2 FRNRAP. Losses at the gene ends were 10 bases for V and 5 bases for J; bases not matched to a gene: 17. For the CDR3, the DNA is TGTGCTACGACACTTTTCCGGTGGGACAGGGGGCATACCGGGGAGCTGTTTTTT. Translation gives CATTLFRWDRGHTGELFF. Filled out from reference TRBV12-5 and TRBJ2-2, the complete variable domain reads DARVTQTPRHKVTEMGQEVTMRCQPILGHNTVFWYRQTMMQGLELLAYFRNRAPLDDSGMPKDRFSAEMPDATLATLKIQPSEPRDSAVYFCATTLFRWDRGHTGELFFGEGSRLTVL.

The CDR3 nucleotides read TGCAGCGGCATCCGGGACAACTACGAGCAGTACTTC. It yields the protein CSGIRDNYEQYF. This rearrangement joins TRBV29-1 to TRBJ2-7; maybe TRBD1 (6 bases). Germline CDR1 reads SQVTM; CDR2 reads ANQGSEA. V was trimmed by 7 bases and J by 3 bases, leaving 13 bases between them. The CDR3 covers 12 residues.

This clonotype has at least ten counts. The chain combines TRBV6-1 with TRBJ2-3; D is perhaps TRBD2 (6 bases). In germline, CDR1 is MNHNS, CDR2 SASEGT. V was pared by 2 bases and J by 0 bases, with 9 bases between. This CDR3 is built from 15 residues. The chain's CDR3 is CASSELGSSTDTQYF. CDR3 nucleotide sequence: TGTGCCAGCAGTGAACTCGGGAGCAGCACAGATACGCAGTATTTT.

The chain couples TRBV6-5 to TRBJ1-4, with TRBD1 identical over 12 bases. This CDR3 is built from 16 residues. The germline V gene encodes CDR1 MNHEY and CDR2 SVGAGI. Germline trimming cut 6 bases from V and 7 bases from J; bases unmatched to any gene: 9. The CDR3 DNA is TGTGCCAGCAGAACGGGGACAGGGGGCTCGAGTGAAAAACTGTTTTTT. This encodes CASRTGTGGSSEKLFF.

V usage is TRBV20-1 and J usage is TRBJ2-1, with 9 nucleotides matching TRBD2. Germline V gives CDR1 DFQATT, CDR2 SNEGSKA (reference sequence). The CDR3 loop spans 14 amino acids. The V segment lost 4 bases and the J segment 4 bases; nucleotides outside the gene matches: 5. CDR3 coding DNA: TGCAGTGCTACACGCCTAGCGGGATACAATGAGCAGTTCTTC. Residues: CSATRLAGYNEQFF.

This clonotype was observed at least ten times. The chain joins TRBV28 to TRBJ2-3, with 7 bases matching TRBD1. The V gene's germline CDR1 is MDHEN and CDR2 SYDVKM. Trimming at V came to 6 bases and at J to 0 bases, leaving 9 bases not matched to a gene. This CDR3 comprises 16 residues. In nucleotides, the CDR3 is TGTGCCAGCAGCCCCCAGACAGGGTCTAGCACAGATACGCAGTATTTT. Its protein product is CASSPQTGSSTDTQYF.

This clonotype has a handful of counts. The rearrangement links TRBV20-1 to TRBJ2-3; weak D call: TRBD1 (5 bases). Trimming stripped 0 bases from V and 2 bases from J, with 9 bases between. CDR1 is DFQATT, CDR2 SNEGSKA, per germline (reference sequence). This CDR3 comprises 14 residues. Here the CDR3 reads CSARDRDHTDTQYF. In DNA, the CDR3 is TGCAGTGCTAGAGACAGGGATCACACAGATACGCAGTATTTT.

The chain combines TRBV12-3 or TRBV12-4 with TRBJ2-4; D unclear. The CDR3 contains 13 residues. The V end was cut by 8 bases, the J end by 4 bases, with 12 bases between. CDR3 protein: CASASVGKNIQYF. The CDR3 region has the DNA TGTGCCAGCGCCTCCGTGGGGAAAAACATTCAGTACTTC.

This clonotype was recorded many times. The chain combines TRBV2 with TRBJ2-1, with D possibly matching TRBD2 (5 bases). The germline V gene has CDR1 SNHLY and CDR2 FYNNEI. Trimming removed 7 bases at V and 8 bases at J, with 15 bases between. The CDR3 contains 13 residues. DNA for the CDR3: TGTGCCAGCATTCTGGACTCAGTCTATGAGCAGTTCTTC. Amino acid sequence: CASILDSVYEQFF.